This is a list of T cell receptor beta chains from one sample in a study of OX40 agonist ivuxolimab in advanced cancers. Assay used: immunoSEQ multiplex PCR; TCRdb lists only in-frame clones, some missing. This table holds around 97,000 clones, around 80% found once. The sample here was CD4+ or CD8+ T cells sorted from blood, taken in a trial of the OX40 agonist ivuxolimab. Receptors were obtained from an adult with an advanced solid tumor such as melanoma, head and neck, liver or kidney cancer. Both conserved end residues are part of each CDR3. Each record gives: D gene, clone size, V gene, J gene, CDR3 DNA, CDR3 protein. The D gene is left open where the match is weak. Clone size is given for some rows only: seen once, a few or many times, or a class if the clone is expanded.

D gene: -
clone size: -
V gene: TRBV7-2
J gene: TRBJ1-1
CDR3 DNA: TGTGCCAGCAGCCCCCCCCAAGGGCTGGGCACTGAAGCTTTCTTT
CDR3 protein: CASSPPQGLGTEAFF

D gene: -
clone size: -
V gene: TRBV2
J gene: TRBJ2-7
CDR3 DNA: TGTGCCAGCAAACGCAGCTCCTACGAGCAGTACTTC
CDR3 protein: CASKRSSYEQYF

D gene: -
clone size: -
V gene: TRBV6-1
J gene: TRBJ1-2
CDR3 DNA: TGTGCCAGCAGTGGGGGGAGGGGTCGTGGCTATGGCTACACCTTC
CDR3 protein: CASSGGRGRGYGYTF

D gene: -
clone size: few
V gene: TRBV5-4
J gene: TRBJ1-6
CDR3 DNA: TGTGCCAGCAGCTTGGGTGGGTACGCCAATTCACCCCTCCACTTT
CDR3 protein: CASSLGGYANSPLHF

D gene: TRBD2
clone size: -
V gene: TRBV7-2
J gene: TRBJ2-5
CDR3 DNA: TGTGCCAGCAGCCCTAGCGGGAGGGGAGAGACCCAGTACTTC
CDR3 protein: CASSPSGRGETQYF

D gene: -
clone size: -
V gene: TRBV5-6
J gene: TRBJ1-3
CDR3 DNA: TGTGCCAGCAGCCCGGAATGGAGGAGCTCTGGAAACACCATATATTTT
CDR3 protein: CASSPEWRSSGNTIYF

D gene: -
clone size: -
V gene: TRBV11-2
J gene: TRBJ2-7
CDR3 DNA: TGTGCCAGCAGCCCCTCCGGGAATCGGAACGAGCAGTACTTC
CDR3 protein: CASSPSGNRNEQYF

D gene: -
clone size: -
V gene: TRBV5-6
J gene: TRBJ2-5
CDR3 DNA: TGTGCCAGCAGCTTGCTACAAGAGACCCAGTACTTC
CDR3 protein: CASSLLQETQYF

D gene: -
clone size: few
V gene: TRBV19
J gene: TRBJ1-5
CDR3 DNA: TGTGCCAGTAGTATACGGGACACCGGCAATCAGCCCCAGCATTTT
CDR3 protein: CASSIRDTGNQPQHF

D gene: -
clone size: -
V gene: TRBV29-1
J gene: TRBJ2-7
CDR3 DNA: TGCAGCGCCGGAACGGGGGACAGCTACGAGCAGTACTTC
CDR3 protein: CSAGTGDSYEQYF

D gene: -
clone size: -
V gene: TRBV5-1
J gene: TRBJ1-4
CDR3 DNA: TGCGCCAGCAGCAGGGGCCAAGGGGAAAAACTGTTTTTT
CDR3 protein: CASSRGQGEKLFF

D gene: -
clone size: -
V gene: TRBV6-5
J gene: TRBJ2-2
CDR3 DNA: TGTGCCAGCAGTGCTCAGGGGTACACCGGGGAGCTGTTTTTT
CDR3 protein: CASSAQGYTGELFF

D gene: -
clone size: -
V gene: TRBV21-1
J gene: TRBJ1-4
CDR3 DNA: TGTGCCAGCAGCATAGCAGGGACTAATGAAAAACTGTTTTTT
CDR3 protein: CASSIAGTNEKLFF

D gene: -
clone size: -
V gene: TRBV5-6
J gene: TRBJ2-4
CDR3 DNA: TGTGCCAGCAGCGGAGAAAACATTCAGTACTTC
CDR3 protein: CASSGENIQYF

D gene: -
clone size: -
V gene: TRBV19
J gene: TRBJ1-5
CDR3 DNA: TGTGCCAGTAGTCCCAGGGGAGGGCTGAATCAGCCCCAGCATTTT
CDR3 protein: CASSPRGGLNQPQHF

D gene: -
clone size: -
V gene: TRBV7-8
J gene: TRBJ2-1
CDR3 DNA: TGTGCCAGCAGCTTAGCCGGGACCTTCACTGGGAATGAGCAGTTCTTC
CDR3 protein: CASSLAGTFTGNEQFF

D gene: TRBD2
clone size: -
V gene: TRBV6-6
J gene: TRBJ2-7
CDR3 DNA: TGTGCCACCGGACTAGCGAGCTACGAGCAGTACTTC
CDR3 protein: CATGLASYEQYF

D gene: -
clone size: -
V gene: TRBV5-1
J gene: TRBJ2-7
CDR3 DNA: TGCGCCAGCAGCTTTCTGACTGAAACCTACGAGCAGTACTTC
CDR3 protein: CASSFLTETYEQYF

D gene: -
clone size: few
V gene: TRBV9
J gene: TRBJ2-1
CDR3 DNA: TGTGCCAGCAGCGTAGGTACTAGCTGGGGTGAGCAGTTCTTC
CDR3 protein: CASSVGTSWGEQFF

D gene: -
clone size: -
V gene: TRBV6-6
J gene: TRBJ1-5
CDR3 DNA: TGTGCCAGCAGTTATAAAGTTAGCAATCAGCCCCAGCATTTT
CDR3 protein: CASSYKVSNQPQHF

D gene: -
clone size: -
V gene: TRBV27
J gene: TRBJ2-7
CDR3 DNA: TGTGCCAGCAACCCGACCCTTGGTCCCCTCACGGAGCAGTACTTC
CDR3 protein: CASNPTLGPLTEQYF

D gene: TRBD1
clone size: once
V gene: TRBV6-4
J gene: TRBJ2-1
CDR3 DNA: TGTGCCAGCAGTGACCCCGGCAGGGGGCATGAGCAGTTCTTC
CDR3 protein: CASSDPGRGHEQFF

D gene: TRBD1
clone size: -
V gene: TRBV7-9
J gene: TRBJ1-4
CDR3 DNA: TGTGCCAGCAGCCGGGACAGGGGAACCGAAAAACTGTTTTTT
CDR3 protein: CASSRDRGTEKLFF

D gene: -
clone size: -
V gene: TRBV10-3
J gene: TRBJ1-3
CDR3 DNA: TGTGCCATCAGTGGGAAGAACGGCGGAAACACCATATATTTT
CDR3 protein: CAISGKNGGNTIYF

D gene: -
clone size: -
V gene: TRBV6-1
J gene: TRBJ1-5
CDR3 DNA: TGTGCCACCAGGACGGGGAATCAGCCCCAGCATTTT
CDR3 protein: CATRTGNQPQHF

D gene: -
clone size: -
V gene: TRBV6-5
J gene: TRBJ2-2
CDR3 DNA: TGTGCCAGCAGTCCAGGACTGGCGGGCACCGGGGAGCTGTTTTTT
CDR3 protein: CASSPGLAGTGELFF

D gene: -
clone size: -
V gene: TRBV7-8
J gene: TRBJ2-2
CDR3 DNA: TGTGCCAGCAGCGGAACAGGGCCCGGGGAGCTGTTTTTT
CDR3 protein: CASSGTGPGELFF

D gene: TRBD2
clone size: -
V gene: TRBV27
J gene: TRBJ2-1
CDR3 DNA: TGTGCCAGCAGTCGGCTTAGCGGGGGGCCCCAGTTCTTC
CDR3 protein: CASSRLSGGPQFF

D gene: -
clone size: -
V gene: TRBV5-1
J gene: TRBJ2-3
CDR3 DNA: TGCGCCAGCTACCCGGGAAAGACGTCCCAGGGCACAGATACGCAGTATTTT
CDR3 protein: CASYPGKTSQGTDTQYF